The 25 T cell receptor beta chains below come from one sample, sequenced in a study of cytomegalovirus exposure and HLA in healthy donors. Primers for the PCR totalled 60 Vbeta and 13 Jbeta. Clones were read by immunoSEQ multiplex PCR, and TCRdb kept only the in-frame ones, dropping some. The sample has under 150,000 clones, 78% seen once; the top ten hold about 1.8%. Sequences were obtained from PBMCs. These receptors came from a woman between 40 and 55 years old in good health and CMV-seronegative.

Only one count was recorded for this clone. DNA for the CDR3: TGCGCCAGCAGCTTGGAGGGGGAGAGTGAAAAACTGTTTTTT. It specifies CASSLEGESEKLFF. This chain connects TRBV5-1 to TRBJ1-4, with a tentative D call TRBD1 (6 bases). The V end was cut by 0 bases, the J end by 7 bases, with 10 bases between. The germline gives CDR1 SGHRS, CDR2 YFSETQ. CDR3 size: 14 residues.

The genes are TRBV2 and TRBJ2-3, with D possibly being TRBD1 (6 bases). There are 15 residues in the CDR3. Germline lookup yields CDR1 SNHLY and CDR2 FYNNEI. Trimming took 6 bases from V and 4 from J, leaving 17 bases between them. CDR3 loop: CASRAGTLGADTQYF. The CDR3 DNA sequence: TGTGCCAGCAGGGCCGGGACACTAGGCGCAGATACGCAGTATTTT.

V and J are TRBV4-1 and TRBJ1-1; 10 bases align to TRBD1. The CDR3 is made up of 15 amino acids. The junction had 5 bases not matched to a gene; V was cut back by 4 bases and J by 3 bases. Germline lookup yields CDR1 MGHRA and CDR2 YSYEKL. CDR3 region: CASSLGTGEDTEAFF. DNA for the CDR3: TGCGCCAGCAGCCTCGGGACAGGGGAGGACACTGAAGCTTTCTTT.

This chain joins TRBV9 and TRBJ2-7; TRBD2 agrees at 8 bases. This CDR3 spans 15 amino acids. Germline V gene lookup returns CDR1 SGDLS and CDR2 YYNGEE. V shed 4 bases, J shed 2 bases, and the junction held 8 bases outside the gene matches. CDR3 nucleotides: TGTGCCAGCAGCTTAGGTAGCGGGGATGCCTACGAGCAGTACTTC. Protein: CASSLGSGDAYEQYF.

The V gene is TRBV18, the J gene TRBJ1-3; D ambiguous. The V end lost 2 bases, the J end lost 2 bases, and 13 bases lay between the germline ends. Germline CDR1 and CDR2: KGHSH and LQKENI. This CDR3 has 16 amino acids. The CDR3: CASSPNTQATGNTIYF. In DNA form, the CDR3 reads TGTGCCAGCTCACCAAATACTCAGGCGACTGGAAACACCATATATTTT.

This rearrangement joins TRBV27 to TRBJ1-2; D is unresolved. V was pared by 2 bases and J by 0 bases, with 4 bases between. Germline V gene data show CDR1 as MNHEY and CDR2 as SMNVEV (reference sequence). The CDR3 runs to 13 residues. In nucleotides, the CDR3 is TGTGCCAGCAGTTTACGAGCTAACTATGGCTACACCTTC. Its translation: CASSLRANYGYTF.

This chain joins TRBV7-7 and TRBJ2-3, with 14 positions matching TRBD2. After removal of 3 bases from V and 6 bases from J, the junction contained 5 bases not matched to a gene. Looked up from germline, CDR1 is SSHAT and CDR2 is FNYEAQ (reference sequence). There are 16 residues in the CDR3. This chain's CDR3 is CASSLGLAGARDTQYF. CDR3 sequence (DNA): TGTGCCAGCAGCTTGGGACTAGCGGGGGCCAGGGATACGCAGTATTTT.

Note on this clone: A junction end diverges from the germline sequence, so it may reflect a read error. The gene calls are TRBV19 and TRBJ2-2, with TRBD1 identical over 10 bases. CDR3 length equals 15 residues. Germline V gene sequence: CDR1 LNHDA, CDR2 SQIVND (reference sequence). In DNA, the CDR3 is TGTGCCAGTAGTACGGGACAGGGGAAGGGCGGGGGGCTGTTTTTT. This encodes CASSTGQGKGGGLFF.

The chain's CDR3 is CASSFYPGTYEQYF. The CDR3 bases are TGCGCCAGCAGCTTCTACCCGGGAACCTACGAGCAGTACTTC. This chain uses TRBV5-1 with TRBJ2-7, with D possibly being TRBD2 (5 bases). Germline V gives CDR1 SGHRS, CDR2 YFSETQ. Trimming cost V 2 bases and J 2 bases, with 11 bases left between them. The CDR3 runs to 14 residues.

This rearrangement joins TRBV5-5 to TRBJ2-2, with TRBD2 matching over 13 bases. The CDR3 runs 18 residues. Germline CDR1 SGHKS, CDR2 YYEKEE (reference sequence). V lost 4 bases, J lost 5 bases, and 11 bases stayed unmatched. The DNA for the CDR3 is TGTGCCAGCAGCCCCACTAGCGGGAGGGCCGCGACGACCGGGGAGCTGTTTTTT. This translates into CASSPTSGRAATTGELFF.

The J gene is TRBJ1-2, the V gene TRBV5-1, with D uncertain. The V end lost 1 base, the J end lost 8 bases, and 12 bases lay between the germline ends. Germline CDR1 and CDR2: SGHRS and YFSETQ. The CDR3 length is 13 residues. The CDR3 here is CASSLIRSRGYTF. The CDR3 DNA reads as TGCGCCAGCAGCTTGATTCGCTCCAGGGGCTACACCTTC.

The J gene is TRBJ2-7, the V gene TRBV5-1; D may be TRBD1 (5 bases). Germline CDR1 reads SGHRS; CDR2 reads YFSETQ. V lost 5 bases, J lost 6 bases, and 15 bases lay in between. The CDR3 length is 13 residues. CDR3 sequence (DNA): TGCGCCAGCAGGACCCCCCAGGGAACCGAGCAGTACTTC. Amino acids: CASRTPQGTEQYF.

The chain combines TRBV6-5 with TRBJ1-1; perhaps TRBD1 as D (5 bases). CDR3 length: 14 residues. Trimming removed 1 base from V and 4 bases from J, with 10 bases in between. Germline V gene sequence: CDR1 MNHEY, CDR2 SVGAGI. DNA for the CDR3: TGTGCCAGCAGTTACTTCCAGGGTGGCACTGAAGCTTTCTTT. This encodes CASSYFQGGTEAFF.

The V call is TRBV4-2, the J call TRBJ2-7, with D perhaps matching TRBD2 (6 bases). There are 16 residues in the CDR3. The germline V and J ends were trimmed by 1 base and 2 bases, with 15 bases remaining between them. From germline, CDR1 is LGHNA and CDR2 YNFKEQ. CDR3 residues: CASSQVSRDSTYEQYF. CDR3 in DNA: TGTGCCAGCAGCCAAGTCTCCCGGGACTCTACCTACGAGCAGTACTTC.

This chain connects TRBV19 to TRBJ2-1, with 7 bases matching TRBD2. This CDR3 contains 13 residues. Germline lookup yields CDR1 LNHDA and CDR2 SQIVND (reference sequence). The V segment lost 8 bases and the J segment 5 bases; nucleotides outside the gene matches: 6. DNA for the CDR3: TGTGCCAGTTGTCCGGGGGGAAACAATGAGCAGTTCTTC. Translated: CASCPGGNNEQFF.

This clone was observed a handful of times. The V call is TRBV28, the J call TRBJ1-6; 8 nucleotides match TRBD1. The V gene's germline CDR1 is MDHEN and CDR2 SYDVKM. Unmatched junction bases numbered 1, after V lost 4 bases and J lost 5 bases. CDR3 length: 14 residues. CDR3 sequence reads: CASSYRGDNSPLHF. CDR3 DNA: TGTGCCAGCAGTTACAGGGGGGATAATTCACCCCTCCACTTT.

The gene calls are TRBV28 and TRBJ2-2, with TRBD1 identical over 7 bases. V was pared by 8 bases and J by 4 bases, with 10 bases of the junction left unmatched. CDR3 length: 15 residues. Germline V gene data show CDR1 as MDHEN and CDR2 as SYDVKM. The CDR3 sequence is CASSPGDSVTGELFF. The DNA of the CDR3 is TGTGCCAGCTCCCCCGGGGACAGTGTCACCGGGGAGCTGTTTTTT. The full variable domain, its missing parts supplied by reference TRBV28 and TRBJ2-2, is DVKVTQSSRYLVKRTGEKVFLECVQDMDHENMFWYRQDPGLGLRLIYFSYDVKMKEKGDIPEGYSVSREKKERFSLILESASTNQTSMYLCASSPGDSVTGELFFGEGSRLTVL.

The sample holds a few counts of this clone. The chain has TRBV10-3 and TRBJ1-2; TRBD1 agrees at 7 bases. Unmatched junction bases numbered 1, after V lost 4 bases and J lost 2 bases. The CDR3 runs to 13 residues. From germline, CDR1 is ENHRY and CDR2 SYGVKD. The CDR3 nucleotides are TGTGCCATCAGTGGGGGACAGAACTATGGCTACACCTTC. This gives the protein CAISGGQNYGYTF.

The chain employs TRBV10-3 and TRBJ1-2; D gene unclear. Deletions cut 11 bases from V and 2 bases from J, with 12 bases between. This CDR3 has 12 amino acids. The germline V gene has CDR1 ENHRY and CDR2 SYGVKD. The CDR3 reads CAAQGVNYGYTF. The CDR3 DNA reads TGTGCCGCCCAAGGAGTAAACTATGGCTACACCTTC.

The V and J genes are TRBV7-2 and TRBJ1-2; 10 positions agree with TRBD1. The germline gives CDR1 SGHTA, CDR2 FQGNSA. V lost 5 bases, J lost 8 bases, and 5 bases stayed unmatched. The CDR3 has 13 residues. For the CDR3, the DNA is TGTGCCAGCAGCCGGACAGGGGGGGAAGGCTACACCTTC. Residues: CASSRTGGEGYTF.

V is TRBV29-1 and J is TRBJ1-2, with TRBD1 matching over 7 bases. Germline CDR1 SQVTM, CDR2 ANQGSEA. The CDR3 has 13 amino acids. The trim removed 6 bases at V and 8 bases at J, leaving 12 bases unmatched. DNA for the CDR3: TGCAGCGTGTGGGGACAGTCAAAGGAAGGCTACACCTTC. Amino acids: CSVWGQSKEGYTF.

This clone was found a few times. The chain recombines TRBV6-1 with TRBJ1-5, with no clear D. V was pared by 1 base and J by 4 bases, with 11 bases between. This CDR3 has 15 residues. Germline V gene sequence: CDR1 MNHNS, CDR2 SASEGT. CDR3: CASSEVGNTNQPQHF. CDR3 sequence (DNA): TGTGCCAGCAGTGAAGTCGGGAATACAAATCAGCCCCAGCATTTT.

This clone was found a few times. CDR3 protein: CASSLKQGRSSEQYF. For the CDR3, the DNA is TGTGCCAGCAGCCTAAAACAGGGGAGATCTTCCGAGCAGTACTTC. The V gene is TRBV6-5, the J gene TRBJ2-7; 7 positions match TRBD1. V dropped 6 bases and J dropped 6; count of bases not matched to a gene: 14. The CDR3 contains 15 residues. Germline CDR1 MNHEY, CDR2 SVGAGI.

For this clone: One junction end disagrees with the germline gene, perhaps due to a read error. V is TRBV5-6 and J is TRBJ2-4, with D tentatively TRBD1 (5 bases). Germline V gene lookup returns CDR1 SGHDT and CDR2 YYEEEE. The CDR3 totals 16 residues. Written as DNA, the CDR3 is TGTGCCGGCAGCTTGTGGCAGGGTTTCTCCAAAAACATTCAGTACTTC. Its protein product is CAGSLWQGFSKNIQYF.

This clone was observed a few times. V gene TRBV7-2 combines with J gene TRBJ2-2, with D possibly TRBD2 on 5 matching bases. Germline V lookup: CDR1 SGHTA, CDR2 FQGNSA. V lost 2 bases and J lost 4, with 11 bases in between. The CDR3 length is 15 residues. The CDR3 region has the DNA TGTGCCAGCAGCTTACTAGCTATGACCACCGGGGAGCTGTTTTTT. It translates to CASSLLAMTTGELFF.